A selection of T cell receptor beta chains follows, all from one sample in a study of cytomegalovirus exposure and HLA in healthy donors. Produced via immunoSEQ multiplex PCR; TCRdb's table is partial and in-frame only. Among 180,000 or so clones listed, about four fifths were seen once. Sequencing input: PBMCs. All receptors derive from a woman aged 50 to 65 in good health and CMV-seronegative. Each CDR3 is given with its conserved first and last residue. A D gene is named only where the DNA matches it firmly. A row's size may be missing; if present it is once, few, many or a size class.

J | size | D | V | DNA | CDR3
TRBJ2-3 | - | - | TRBV28 | TGTGCCAGCAGTTTCACACAGGGTAGCACAGATACGCAGTATTTT | CASSFTQGSTDTQYF
TRBJ1-5 | few | TRBD1 | TRBV6-5 | TGTGCCAGCAGTTCTAGAGGACAGGCTTGGCAGCCCCAGCATTTT | CASSSRGQAWQPQHF
TRBJ2-7 | - | - | TRBV20-1 | TGCAGTGCGAGGGACTCCTACGAGCAGTACTTC | CSARDSYEQYF
TRBJ2-7 | once | TRBD1 | TRBV15 | TGTGCCACCAGCAGGTCACGGGACAGGGGGTGGGAGCAGTACTTC | CATSRSRDRGWEQYF
TRBJ1-1 | - | TRBD1 | TRBV6-1 | TGTGCCAGCAGGAACAAACAGGGGCCCACTGAAGCTTTCTTT | CASRNKQGPTEAFF
TRBJ2-1 | - | TRBD2 | TRBV5-6 | TGTGCCAGCAGATTAGCGGGAGTTTCCTACAATGAGCAGTTCTTC | CASRLAGVSYNEQFF
TRBJ1-4 | - | - | TRBV15 | TGTGCCACCAGCAGAGATATCACGCGTGAAAAACTGTTTTTT | CATSRDITREKLFF
TRBJ2-5 | - | TRBD2 | TRBV5-4 | TGTGCCAGCAGCGGTGATAGCGGGAGTGAGACCCAGTACTTC | CASSGDSGSETQYF
TRBJ1-1 | - | - | TRBV5-6 | TGTGCCAGCAGCTTTTCGGGGACAAACACTGAAGCTTTCTTT | CASSFSGTNTEAFF
TRBJ1-4 | - | TRBD1 | TRBV7-9 | TGTTCCAGCAGCTTAGACGCGGGACAGTATAATGAAAAACTGTTTTTT | CSSSLDAGQYNEKLFF
TRBJ2-7 | - | TRBD1 | TRBV28 | TGTGCCATCGGGACAGGGGGTCCGTACGAGCAGTACTTC | CAIGTGGPYEQYF
TRBJ1-6 | once | - | TRBV5-1 | TGCGCCAGCAGCCCCATGTCCGGAGCAGGAGGGAATTCACCCCTCCACTTT | CASSPMSGAGGNSPLHF
TRBJ1-1 | - | TRBD1 | TRBV19 | TGTGCCAGTTCGGACAGGCAGCACGCTGAAGCTTTCTTT | CASSDRQHAEAFF
TRBJ1-1 | - | TRBD1 | TRBV28 | TGTGCCAGCAGTCCACCAACAGGGGTTTGGACTGAAGCTTTCTTT | CASSPPTGVWTEAFF
TRBJ2-5 | - | TRBD1 | TRBV13 | TGTGCCAGCAGCTTAAGCACAGGGGGCCGGGAGACCCAGTACTTC | CASSLSTGGRETQYF
TRBJ1-4 | - | - | TRBV29-1 | TGCAGCGTTGAAGAAAGGGGACCGGGGGGTGAAAAACTGTTTTTT | CSVEERGPGGEKLFF
TRBJ2-5 | - | TRBD1 | TRBV10-3 | TGTGCCATTTGGCCGGGACAGAGAAGTGAGACCCAGTACTTC | CAIWPGQRSETQYF
TRBJ1-3 | once | - | TRBV7-9 | TGTGCCAGCAGCTTAGCGGGCGATCGGAATACTGGTAACACCATATATTTT | CASSLAGDRNTGNTIYF
TRBJ1-2 | once | - | TRBV5-8 | TGTGCCAGCAGCCTTGGTCTTAATGGGGGCCACACCTTC | CASSLGLNGGHTF
TRBJ1-2 | - | - | TRBV5-1 | TGCGCCAGCAGCCCAGAGGATTATGGCTACACCTTC | CASSPEDYGYTF
TRBJ2-2 | - | TRBD1 | TRBV19 | TGTGCCAGTACTCGGACAGGGGCGTCGTTCACCGGGGAGCTGTTTTTT | CASTRTGASFTGELFF
TRBJ2-7 | once | - | TRBV27 | TGTGCCAGCAGAGGGCTTCGGGGGTACGAGCAGTACTTC | CASRGLRGYEQYF
TRBJ1-6 | - | - | TRBV7-9 | TGTGCCAGCAGCCACAGGGTCGGTGGCTATAATTCACCCCTCCACTTT | CASSHRVGGYNSPLHF
TRBJ1-3 | - | - | TRBV5-1 | TGCGCCAGCAGCTCATTGGGGGGGCAGGGCGAAAAGAAATATTTT | CASSSLGGQGEKKYF
TRBJ1-3 | - | - | TRBV9 | TGTGCCAGCAGCTCTGACACGAGCTCTGGAAACACCATATATTTT | CASSSDTSSGNTIYF
TRBJ1-1 | - | - | TRBV4-3 | TGCGCCAGCAGCCAAGACAGGGCTCGCACTGAAGCTTTCTTT | CASSQDRARTEAFF
TRBJ1-6 | - | - | TRBV14 | TGTGCCAGCAACAGGGATTATAATTCACCCCTCCACTTT | CASNRDYNSPLHF
TRBJ2-3 | - | - | TRBV5-6 | TGTGCCAGCAGCTTGGGGGACACAAGCACAGATACGCAGTATTTT | CASSLGDTSTDTQYF
TRBJ1-6 | - | TRBD1 | TRBV10-3 | TGTGCCATCAGTGGGGGATTAAACAGGGGTGGCTCACCCCTCCACTTT | CAISGGLNRGGSPLHF
TRBJ2-5 | - | - | TRBV7-9 | TGTTCCAGCAGCTTAGATATGGTCGGGCAGTACTTC | CSSSLDMVGQYF
TRBJ2-7 | - | TRBD1 | TRBV28 | TGTGCCAGCAGGGGACAGGGCTACGAGCAGTACTTC | CASRGQGYEQYF
TRBJ1-1 | - | TRBD1 | TRBV28 | TGTGCCAGCGGAATACAGGGGGCACGGACTGAAGCTTTCTTT | CASGIQGARTEAFF
TRBJ2-7 | - | - | TRBV7-3 | TGTGCCAGCAGCTTTGGCATCTCCTACGAGCAGTACTTC | CASSFGISYEQYF
TRBJ1-6 | - | TRBD1 | TRBV27 | TGTGCCAGCAGTCCCGGGCGGACAGGGACTTTGAATTCACCCCTCCACTTT | CASSPGRTGTLNSPLHF
TRBJ1-1 | - | - | TRBV4-1 | TGCGCCAGCAGCCCCGGCGGCCCCTTCGTTGTGAACACTGAAGCTTTCTTT | CASSPGGPFVVNTEAFF
TRBJ2-7 | - | TRBD1 | TRBV30 | TGTGCCTGGAGTGTAGCGGCCGTCAGGGGGCGTGAGCAGTACTTC | CAWSVAAVRGREQYF
TRBJ2-5 | - | - | TRBV11-1 | TGTGCCAGCAGCTTAGAATTTAGCCTTCAAGAGACCCAGTACTTC | CASSLEFSLQETQYF
TRBJ1-5 | - | TRBD1 | TRBV5-1 | TGCGCCAGCAGACGGACAGGGGGCGACCAGCCCCAGCATTTT | CASRRTGGDQPQHF
TRBJ1-6 | - | - | TRBV6-4 | TGTGCCAGCAGTGACTCGGGGGGGGCTGCGGAGAATTCACCCCTCCACTTT | CASSDSGGAAENSPLHF
TRBJ1-6 | - | - | TRBV14 | TGTGCCAGCAGCCAAGAGGCGGGGGGTTCACCCCTCCACTTT | CASSQEAGGSPLHF